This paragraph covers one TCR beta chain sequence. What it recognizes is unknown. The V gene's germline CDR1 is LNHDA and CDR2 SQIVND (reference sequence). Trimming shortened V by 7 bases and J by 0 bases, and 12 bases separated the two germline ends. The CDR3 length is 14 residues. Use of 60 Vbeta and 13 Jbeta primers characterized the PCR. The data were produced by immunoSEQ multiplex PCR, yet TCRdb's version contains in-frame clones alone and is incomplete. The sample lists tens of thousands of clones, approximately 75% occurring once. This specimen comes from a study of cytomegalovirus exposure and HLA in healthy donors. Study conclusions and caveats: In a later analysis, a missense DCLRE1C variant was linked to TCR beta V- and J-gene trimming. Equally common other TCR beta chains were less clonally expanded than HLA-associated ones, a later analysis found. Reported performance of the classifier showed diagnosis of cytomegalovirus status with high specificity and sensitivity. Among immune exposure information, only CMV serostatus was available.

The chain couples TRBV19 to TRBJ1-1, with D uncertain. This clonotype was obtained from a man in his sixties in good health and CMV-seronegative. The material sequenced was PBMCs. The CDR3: CASIAAQLNTEAFF. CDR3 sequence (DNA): TGTGCCAGTATAGCGGCACAGTTGAACACTGAAGCTTTCTTT.